The 10 T cell receptor beta chains reported below all come from one sample, sequenced in a study of monozygotic twins with inflammatory bowel disease. TCRdb re-called the 5' RACE reads; every CDR3 protein appears as one record, without DNA. The sample table sets out fewer than 550,000 distinct CDR3 sequences. The sequenced material came from blood. Source of these receptors: a human donor with ulcerative colitis or Crohn's disease, or a healthy co-twin of an affected twin (not recorded which).

The chain combines TRBV19 with TRBJ2-1; the D gene TCRdb calls, TRBD2, cannot be checked with no DNA. The germline V gene encodes CDR1 LNHDA and CDR2 SQIVND (reference sequence). The CDR3 extends over 15 amino acids. CDR3 residues: CASTASGAPYNEQFF.

The rearrangement links TRBV20-1 to TRBJ2-5. In germline, CDR1 is DFQATT, CDR2 SNEGSKA (reference sequence). The CDR3 loop spans 13 amino acids. CDR3: CSAVRGYQETQYF.

This rearrangement joins TRBV20-1 to TRBJ2-7. Germline CDR1 and CDR2: DFQATT and SNEGSKA (reference sequence). This CDR3 has 11 residues. CDR3 amino acids: CSAHSSYEQYF.

This chain connects TRBV19 to TRBJ2-1. The CDR3 totals 15 residues. Germline CDR1 reads LNHDA; CDR2 reads SQIVND (reference sequence). CDR3 sequence: CASSIEGSSYNEQFF.

The V call is TRBV5-6, the J call TRBJ2-1; TCRdb picks TRBD2, but there is no DNA to check that call. Germline V gives CDR1 SGHDT, CDR2 YYEEEE. The CDR3 has 15 amino acids. This CDR3 reads CASSLGLVGRNEQFF. The whole variable domain, remainder taken from reference TRBV5-6 and TRBJ2-1, is DAGVTQSPTHLIKTRGQQVTLRCSPKSGHDTVSWYQQALGQGPQFIFQYYEEEERQRGNFPDRFSGHQFPNYSSELNVNALLLGDSALYLCASSLGLVGRNEQFFGPGTRLTVL.

The chain joins TRBV18 to TRBJ2-3. This CDR3 has 15 amino acids. The germline V gene has CDR1 KGHSH and CDR2 LQKENI. The CDR3 reads CASSPVGFSTDTQYF.

The chain combines TRBV20-1 with TRBJ2-1; TCRdb returns TRBD2, unconfirmable since there is no DNA. CDR3 length equals 14 residues. Germline assignment: CDR1 DFQATT and CDR2 SNEGSKA (reference sequence). CDR3: CSASVLGRYNEQFF.

This chain joins TRBV6-2 or TRBV6-3 and TRBJ2-7; the D gene TCRdb calls, TRBD2, cannot be checked with no DNA. The CDR3 runs 15 residues. Germline loops: CDR1 MNHEY, CDR2 SVGEGT. The CDR3 region is CASSYSGSPTYEQYF.

The rearrangement uses TRBV29-1 and TRBJ2-5; without DNA, the TCRdb call of TRBD2 cannot be checked. The CDR3 covers 15 residues. Germline loops: CDR1 SQVTM, CDR2 ANQGSEA. Here the CDR3 reads CSVETGTAGMGTQYF.

J is TRBJ2-6 and V is TRBV7-6; with no DNA, the TCRdb D assignment of TRBD1 cannot be verified. From germline, CDR1 is SGHVS and CDR2 FNYEAQ. The CDR3 consists of 16 residues. CDR3 sequence: CASSLGPGAGANVLTF.